The 26 T cell receptor beta chains below were found in one sample sequenced in a study of blood T cell repertoires in COVID-19. Profiling relied on immunoSEQ multiplex PCR, and the TCRdb table lists in-frame clones only, not all of them. The sample shows over 45,000 clones, about three quarters of them seen only once. The specimen was peripheral blood. The receptors stem from a human donor with active or convalescent COVID-19. The donor label of this sample is uncertain.

This sequence joins TRBV27 and TRBJ1-3; 8 bases match TRBD1. There are 13 residues in the CDR3. Germline assignment: CDR1 MNHEY and CDR2 SMNVEV (reference sequence). Trimming at V came to 11 bases and at J to 3 bases, leaving 6 bases not matched to a gene. CDR3 DNA sequence: TGTGCCTCCCTGACAGGGGATGGAAACACCATATATTTT. Translating it yields CASLTGDGNTIYF.

The rearrangement links TRBV5-5 to TRBJ1-4; perhaps TRBD1 as D (6 bases). V lost 4 bases to trimming and J lost 6 bases, with 13 bases between them. The CDR3 length is 14 residues. Germline loops: CDR1 SGHKS, CDR2 YYEKEE (reference sequence). CDR3 protein: CASSLDRPDEKLFF. The CDR3 DNA reads TGTGCCAGCAGCCTCGACAGGCCCGATGAAAAACTGTTTTTT.

This clone was seen once. CDR3 nucleotides: TGCAGCGTTGTTAAGGCGAGGGAGCAGTACTTC. It translates to CSVVKAREQYF. The chain employs TRBV29-1 and TRBJ2-7; D call uncertain. Germline V CDR1 and CDR2: SQVTM, ANQGSEA. The CDR3 runs to 11 residues. V lost 4 bases to trimming and J lost 7 bases, with 11 bases between them.

The chain carries TRBV19 and TRBJ2-4; the match to TRBD1 covers 10 bases. This CDR3 is built from 14 residues. Germline values: CDR1 LNHDA, CDR2 SQIVND (reference sequence). V shed 5 bases, J shed 7 bases, and the junction held 5 bases outside the gene matches. The CDR3 loop is CASSSGTGENIQYF. The CDR3 nucleotides read TGTGCCAGTAGTTCCGGGACAGGGGAGAACATTCAGTACTTC.

This chain links TRBV6-1 with TRBJ1-2, with D hard to call. From germline, CDR1 is MNHNS and CDR2 SASEGT. Trimming shortened V by 0 bases and J by 4 bases, and 6 bases separated the two germline ends. The CDR3 spans 13 residues. For the CDR3, the DNA is TGTGCCAGCAGTGAAGCCCGGTTCTATGGCTACACCTTC. Its translation is CASSEARFYGYTF.

The rearrangement links TRBV4-1 to TRBJ2-3, with 9 bases lining up with TRBD2. CDR3 size: 16 residues. Trimming at V came to 0 bases and at J to 4 bases, leaving 5 bases not matched to a gene. Germline lookup yields CDR1 MGHRA and CDR2 YSYEKL. The DNA for the CDR3 is TGCGCCAGCAGCCAAGATACCGCGGGAGGGGCAGATACGCAGTATTTT. Protein: CASSQDTAGGADTQYF.

The rearrangement links TRBV24-1 to TRBJ1-1, with D perhaps matching TRBD1 (5 bases). This CDR3 has 13 amino acids. Trimming pared 3 bases from V and 9 bases from J, leaving 13 bases between. CDR1 KGHDR and CDR2 SFDVKD come from the germline V gene. The CDR3 loop reads CATSDRGAGKAFF. The CDR3 DNA follows: TGTGCCACCAGTGATAGAGGCGCAGGGAAAGCTTTCTTT.

V and J are TRBV7-3 and TRBJ2-1, with D possibly matching TRBD1 (6 bases). This CDR3 region has 18 residues. The germline V and J ends were trimmed by 1 base and 1 base, with 17 bases remaining between them. Germline V gene lookup returns CDR1 SGHTA and CDR2 FQGTGA. DNA for the CDR3: TGTGCCAGCAGCTTAAATCCGGGACAATCGAAGTCCTACAATGAGCAGTTCTTC. Translating gives CASSLNPGQSKSYNEQFF.

V is TRBV5-1 and J is TRBJ2-7, with 10 bases aligning to TRBD2. Germline assignment: CDR1 SGHRS and CDR2 YFSETQ. The CDR3 runs to 17 residues. Germline trimming cut 5 bases from V and 0 bases from J; bases unmatched to any gene: 11. CDR3 nucleotide sequence: TGCGCCAGCAGGATTCTAGCGGGAGTTCCAACCTCCTACGAGCAGTACTTC. Amino acids: CASRILAGVPTSYEQYF.

This clone was counted a single time. The V and J genes are TRBV30 and TRBJ2-7, with D perhaps TRBD2 (5 bases). The germline CDR1 and CDR2 sequences are GTSNPN and SVGIG (reference sequence). CDR3 length equals 15 residues. Trimming removed 0 bases at V and 2 bases at J, with 14 bases between. Here the CDR3 DNA reads TGTGCCTGGAGTGTGGAGTGGGAGTTACCCTACGAGCAGTACTTC. Its translation is CAWSVEWELPYEQYF.

The rearrangement links TRBV6-4 to TRBJ1-3; D perhaps matches TRBD1 (6 bases). Germline CDR1 and CDR2: MRHNA and SNTAGT. V lost 6 bases and J lost 0, with 9 bases in between. The CDR3 totals 14 residues. The chain's CDR3 is CASRGQHSGNTIYF. CDR3 nucleotide sequence: TGTGCCAGCAGAGGACAGCACTCTGGAAACACCATATATTTT.

The rearrangement joins TRBV4-1 to TRBJ2-5, with D perhaps TRBD2 (5 bases). In germline, CDR1 is MGHRA, CDR2 YSYEKL. V dropped 4 bases and J dropped 0 bases, with 9 bases sitting between them. This CDR3 contains 14 residues. The CDR3 here is CASSPGLHQETQYF. The CDR3 DNA is TGCGCCAGCAGCCCCGGACTTCACCAAGAGACCCAGTACTTC.

This clone appeared a few times. The V gene is TRBV4-1, the J gene TRBJ2-5; D possibly corresponds to TRBD2 (6 bases). V lost 0 bases and J lost 2, with 16 bases in between. The CDR3 extends over 17 amino acids. Germline CDR1 and CDR2: MGHRA and YSYEKL. The CDR3 DNA is TGCGCCAGCAGCCAAGATTGGCTAGCGTCTAAACAAGAGACCCAGTACTTC. Translating it yields CASSQDWLASKQETQYF.

The chain employs TRBV2 and TRBJ1-4; D remains unclear. V lost 4 bases to trimming and J lost 7 bases, with 10 bases between them. Germline V lookup: CDR1 SNHLY, CDR2 FYNNEI. The CDR3 spans 13 residues. CDR3 sequence reads: CASSGRRGEKLFF. CDR3 bases: TGTGCCAGCAGTGGCCGGCGGGGTGAAAAACTGTTTTTT.

The V gene is TRBV5-6, the J gene TRBJ2-5; no definite D call. The germline V gene has CDR1 SGHDT and CDR2 YYEEEE. The CDR3 runs to 14 residues. The V and J ends lost 2 bases and 1 base respectively, with 9 bases between them. The CDR3 loop is CASSFIQAQETQYF. The CDR3 DNA sequence: TGTGCCAGCAGCTTTATCCAGGCCCAAGAGACCCAGTACTTC.

This chain links TRBV3-1 (or the pseudogene TRBV3-2) with TRBJ1-4; 10 bases are a match to TRBD1. CDR1 is LGHDT and CDR2 is YNNKEL in the germline V gene (reference sequence). The CDR3 runs 15 residues. V shed 2 bases, J shed 7 bases, and the junction held 4 bases outside the gene matches. CDR3 sequence (DNA): TGTGCCAGCAGCCAACCCGGACAGGGGGGTGAAAAACTGTTTTTT. This encodes CASSQPGQGGEKLFF.

This chain uses TRBV27 with TRBJ2-7, with TRBD2 as a possible D gene (9 bases). CDR3 length: 20 amino acids. Germline V gene sequence: CDR1 MNHEY, CDR2 SMNVEV (reference sequence). The V gene lost 7 bases and the J gene lost 3 bases, with 34 bases spanning the gap. The CDR3 sequence is CASNRLTQQGDSGSRYEQYF. CDR3 bases: TGTGCCAGCAACCGACTAACCCAACAGGGGGATAGCGGGAGTCGCTACGAGCAGTACTTC.

V usage is TRBV18 and J usage is TRBJ2-7; D gene unclear. Trimming cost V 2 bases and J 7 bases, with 15 bases left between them. This CDR3 is 14 amino acids long. Germline CDR1 reads KGHSH; CDR2 reads LQKENI. CDR3 sequence (DNA): TGTGCCAGCTCACCAAAGACTTCAACTCTAGAGCAGTACTTC. Its protein product is CASSPKTSTLEQYF. The whole variable domain, filled in from reference TRBV18 and TRBJ2-7, reads NAGVMQNPRHLVRRRGQEARLRCSPMKGHSHVYWYRQLPEEGLKFMVYLQKENIIDESGMPKERFSAEFPKEGPSILRIQQVVRGDSAAYFCASSPKTSTLEQYFGPGTRLTVT.

This sequence joins TRBV12-3 or TRBV12-4 and TRBJ2-3; D ambiguous. CDR3 size: 11 residues. V lost 4 bases, J lost 8 bases, and 7 bases lay in between. CDR3 in DNA: TGTGCCAGCAGTTCCTCCGGTACGCAGTATTTT. Translated: CASSSSGTQYF.

V gene TRBV12-3 or TRBV12-4 combines with J gene TRBJ2-3, with 8 bases lining up with TRBD1. The CDR3 loop spans 13 amino acids. V lost 5 bases to trimming and J lost 5 bases; unmatched junction nucleotides: 3. The CDR3 is CASSGQGLDTQYF. The DNA of the CDR3 is TGTGCCAGCAGTGGACAGGGATTAGATACGCAGTATTTT.

The V gene is TRBV18, the J gene TRBJ1-5, with no clear D. Germline CDR1 reads KGHSH; CDR2 reads LQKENI. Trimming shortened V by 5 bases and J by 2 bases, and 10 bases separated the two germline ends. CDR3 length: 14 amino acids. Written as DNA, the CDR3 is TGTGCCAGCTCAGTCTCGGTCGGCAATCAGCCCCAGCATTTT. Translated: CASSVSVGNQPQHF. Looking up the rest from reference TRBV18 and TRBJ1-5 gives the full variable domain: NAGVMQNPRHLVRRRGQEARLRCSPMKGHSHVYWYRQLPEEGLKFMVYLQKENIIDESGMPKERFSAEFPKEGPSILRIQQVVRGDSAAYFCASSVSVGNQPQHFGDGTRLSIL.

V and J are TRBV12-5 and TRBJ1-5; the match to TRBD1 covers 8 bases. This CDR3 contains 16 residues. In germline, CDR1 is LGHNT, CDR2 FRNRAP. J was trimmed by 7 bases and V by 1 base; bases with no gene match: 9. The CDR3 region has the DNA TGTGCTAGTGGTTTGGGAGAAGGACAGGGCCGGCAGCCCCAGCATTTT. Translating gives CASGLGEGQGRQPQHF.

The chain recombines TRBV5-1 with TRBJ2-2; the D gene is possibly TRBD1 (5 bases). The ends were cut back, 0 bases at V and 5 bases at J, with 8 bases in the middle. The CDR3 is 14 amino acids. Germline CDR1 and CDR2: SGHRS and YFSETQ. The CDR3 region has the DNA TGCGCCAGCAGCTTGGGACAGCAGACCGGGGAGCTGTTTTTT. It yields the protein CASSLGQQTGELFF.

The J gene is TRBJ2-7, the V gene TRBV5-1; 7 positions agree with TRBD1. Looked up from germline, CDR1 is SGHRS and CDR2 is YFSETQ. The V gene end was trimmed by 4 bases and the J gene end by 5 bases; junction bases not matched to a gene: 12. There are 15 residues in the CDR3. The CDR3 DNA reads TGCGCCAGCAGCCTGCACCGACTGACAGGGAACGAGCAGTACTTC. This sequence encodes CASSLHRLTGNEQYF.

J is TRBJ2-5 and V is TRBV5-1; 7 bases agree with TRBD1. This CDR3 is built from 16 residues. From germline, CDR1 is SGHRS and CDR2 YFSETQ. The V and J ends lost 0 bases and 1 base, in that order; junction bases with no gene match: 6. The chain's CDR3 is CASSLEGARRQETQYF. DNA for the CDR3: TGCGCCAGCAGCTTGGAGGGGGCGAGGCGCCAAGAGACCCAGTACTTC.

CDR3 in DNA: TGTGCCAGTAGCCGAACAGGGGGCTACACTGAAGCTTTCTTT. Translation: CASSRTGGYTEAFF. V usage is TRBV19 and J usage is TRBJ1-1; 9 nucleotides line up with TRBD1. Losses at the gene ends were 6 bases for V and 3 bases for J; bases not matched to a gene: 5. CDR3 length equals 14 residues. Germline V gene sequence: CDR1 LNHDA, CDR2 SQIVND (reference sequence).